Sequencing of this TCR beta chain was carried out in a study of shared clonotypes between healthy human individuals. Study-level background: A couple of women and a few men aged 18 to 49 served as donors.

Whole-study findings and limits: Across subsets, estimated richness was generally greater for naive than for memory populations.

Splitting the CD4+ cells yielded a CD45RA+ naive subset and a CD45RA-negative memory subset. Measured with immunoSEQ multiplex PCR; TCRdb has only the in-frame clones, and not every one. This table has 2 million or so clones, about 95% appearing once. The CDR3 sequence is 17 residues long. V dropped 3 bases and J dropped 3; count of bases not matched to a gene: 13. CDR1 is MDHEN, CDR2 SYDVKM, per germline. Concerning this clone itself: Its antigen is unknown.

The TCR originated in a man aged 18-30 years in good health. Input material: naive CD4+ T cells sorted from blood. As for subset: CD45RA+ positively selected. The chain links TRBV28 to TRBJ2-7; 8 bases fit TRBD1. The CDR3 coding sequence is TGTGCCAGCAGTTTCAACGCCTTTGGACAGGGAGGCTACGAGCAGTACTTC. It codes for CASSFNAFGQGGYEQYF.